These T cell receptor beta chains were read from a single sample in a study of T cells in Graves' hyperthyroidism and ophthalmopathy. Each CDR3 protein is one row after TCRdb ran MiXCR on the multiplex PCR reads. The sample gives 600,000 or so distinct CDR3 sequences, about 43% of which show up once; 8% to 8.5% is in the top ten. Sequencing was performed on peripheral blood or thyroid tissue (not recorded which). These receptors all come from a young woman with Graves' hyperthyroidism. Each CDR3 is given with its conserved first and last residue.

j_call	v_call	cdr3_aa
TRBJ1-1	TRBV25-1	CASSLTDRYLNTEAFF
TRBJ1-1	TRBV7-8	CASSYGGSEAFF
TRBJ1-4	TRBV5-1	CASSLGGLTNEKLFF
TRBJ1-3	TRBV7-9	CASSSWDNPDGNTIYF
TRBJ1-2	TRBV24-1	CATSDRRVGGYTF
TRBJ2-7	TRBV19	CASSMDDRAYEQYF
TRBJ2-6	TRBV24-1	CATSGDRAGTEAF
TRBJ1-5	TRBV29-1	CSVRTGSNQPQHF
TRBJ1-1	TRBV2	CASSENSLNTEAFF
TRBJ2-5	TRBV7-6	CASSHQAWGARDQETQYF
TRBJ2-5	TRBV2	CASSGTSGLGQETQYF
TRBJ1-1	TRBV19	CAGSIVAVAGRGKTEAFF
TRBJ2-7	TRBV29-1	CSVADRTYEQYF
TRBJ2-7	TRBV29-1	CSVDSGQGSYEQYF
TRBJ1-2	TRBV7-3	CASRRGAAEDYGYTF
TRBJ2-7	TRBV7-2	CASSEAADRYAYEQYF
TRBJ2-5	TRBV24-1	CATSDSQGTSGSWETQYF
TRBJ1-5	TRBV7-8	CASSSTGTNQPQHF
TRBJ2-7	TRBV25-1	CSATGQVHEQYF
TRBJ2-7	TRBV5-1	CASSSGHLYEQYF
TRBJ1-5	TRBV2	CASSVGQRNQPQHF
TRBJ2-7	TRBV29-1	CSVEKSGSSYEQYF
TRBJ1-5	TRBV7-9	CASSLWPGGYSNQPQHF
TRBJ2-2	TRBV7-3	CASSSETNPGELFF
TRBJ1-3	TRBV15	CATSRLGTGNTIYF
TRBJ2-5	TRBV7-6	CASSLGLRKPDRRGMGQETQYF
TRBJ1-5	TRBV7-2	CASSLRREGNQPQHF
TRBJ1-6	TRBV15	CATITSPGAFRMAPFSPLHF
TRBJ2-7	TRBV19	CATGRQTYEQYF
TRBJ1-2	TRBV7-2	CASSLARGTVCGYTF
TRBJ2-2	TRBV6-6	CASSYAAENTGELFF
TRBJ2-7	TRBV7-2	CASSPGQHYEQYF
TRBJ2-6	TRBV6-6	CASSFGTVVGGANVLTF
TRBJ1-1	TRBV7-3	CASSQLTGFDVAFF
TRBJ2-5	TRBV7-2	CASSFSGRAAETQYF
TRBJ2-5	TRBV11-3	CASSESGTEQETQYF
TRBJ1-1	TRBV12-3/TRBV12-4	CASRQRTEAFF
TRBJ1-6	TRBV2	CASKRTGEISPLHF
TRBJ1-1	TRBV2	CASSHLTVNTEAFF
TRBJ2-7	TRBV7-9	CASSGVDEQYF
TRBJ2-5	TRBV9	CASSVGWTSAQETQYF
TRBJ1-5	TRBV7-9	CASSFGDLRPQHF
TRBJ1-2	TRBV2	CASNPGRAYYGYTF
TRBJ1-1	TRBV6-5	CASSSFTGNTEAFF
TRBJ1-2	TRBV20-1	CSARVYPQGNYGHTF
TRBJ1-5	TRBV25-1	CASSQVWDRVGGPQHF
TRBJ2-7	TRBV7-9	CASSLIGDGYEQYF
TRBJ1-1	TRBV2	CASRWGEAFF
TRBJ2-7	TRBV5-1	CASSSPLGPTYEQYF
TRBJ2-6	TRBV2	CASSERTAFLGAGANVLTF
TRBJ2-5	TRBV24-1	CATSDAGQGAGETQYF
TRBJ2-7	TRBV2	CASNARRTTDAYEQYF
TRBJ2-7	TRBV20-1	CSALGTSGTYEQYF
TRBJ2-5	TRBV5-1	CASSDTRQSETQYF
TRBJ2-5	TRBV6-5	CASSPAGTGDQETQYF
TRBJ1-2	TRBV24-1	CATSDRDSGYTF
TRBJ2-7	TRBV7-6	CASVAGVYNEQYF